The 21 T cell receptor beta chains presented below share a single source sample, sequenced in a study of cytomegalovirus exposure and HLA in healthy donors. Primers: 60 Vbeta forward and 13 Jbeta reverse. TCRdb's copy holds only in-frame clones and misses some; the assay was immunoSEQ multiplex PCR. The sample yields under 200,000 clones, about 82% seen once. The sequencing sample was made of PBMCs. Receptors originate from a woman in her forties or fifties in good health and CMV-seropositive.

The V gene is TRBV5-1, the J gene TRBJ2-7, with D possibly being TRBD2 (6 bases). The CDR3 runs to 15 residues. The ends were cut back, 1 base at V and 7 bases at J, with 18 bases in the middle. Germline loops: CDR1 SGHRS, CDR2 YFSETQ. The CDR3 here is CASSLYGLPEGEQYF. The CDR3 DNA reads as TGCGCCAGCAGCTTGTACGGACTACCTGAGGGGGAGCAGTACTTC.

This rearrangement joins TRBV7-8 to TRBJ2-1; D unclear. CDR1 SGHVS and CDR2 FQNEAQ come from the germline V gene. The CDR3 runs to 13 residues. V was pared by 2 bases and J by 2 bases, with 4 bases between. This CDR3 is CASSLWPYNEQFF. CDR3 coding DNA: TGTGCCAGCAGCTTATGGCCCTACAATGAGCAGTTCTTC. Combining the CDR3 with reference TRBV7-8 and TRBJ2-1 gives the whole variable domain GAGVSQSPRYKVAKRGQDVALRCDPISGHVSLFWYQQALGQGPEFLTYFQNEAQLDKSGLPSDRFFAERPEGSVSTLKIQRTQQEDSAVYLCASSLWPYNEQFFGPGTRLTVL.

V is TRBV5-4 and J is TRBJ2-3, with 9 bases identical to TRBD2. Unmatched junction bases numbered 5, after V lost 7 bases and J lost 2 bases. CDR1 and CDR2 from the germline V gene are SGHNT and YYREEE (reference sequence). The CDR3 is made up of 14 amino acids. In DNA, the CDR3 is TGTGCCAGCGAGACTAGCGGATACACAGATACGCAGTATTTT. Protein product: CASETSGYTDTQYF.

The rearrangement links TRBV7-9 to TRBJ2-1; 7 bases agree with TRBD1. The CDR3 extends over 16 amino acids. CDR1 SEHNR and CDR2 FQNEAQ come from the germline V gene (reference sequence). V was clipped by 0 bases and J by 4 bases; unmatched bases: 6. CDR3 DNA: TGTGCCAGCAGCTTAGCGAAAGGGGGCAAGTACAATGAGCAGTTCTTC. Translation: CASSLAKGGKYNEQFF.

The chain carries TRBV10-3 and TRBJ1-2, with 10 bases that match TRBD1. This CDR3 contains 13 residues. CDR1 and CDR2 from the germline V gene are ENHRY and SYGVKD. Trimming at V came to 6 bases and at J to 8 bases, leaving 6 bases not matched to a gene. The CDR3 coding sequence is TGTGCCATCAGGACAGGGGGCGGGAAAGGCTACACCTTC. Translation: CAIRTGGGKGYTF.

Remarks on this clone: An end of the junction does not agree with germline; a read error may underlie this. V usage is TRBV29-1 and J usage is TRBJ1-2, with D perhaps matching TRBD1 (5 bases). The CDR3 has 11 amino acids. Germline CDR1 reads SQVTM; CDR2 reads ANQGSEA. The CDR3 spells CSVPTGYVYTF. CDR3 nucleotide sequence: TGCAGCGTTCCCACAGGCTATGTCTACACCTTC.

V is TRBV6-5 and J is TRBJ1-2; no clear D. The V gene lost 8 bases and the J gene lost 4 bases, with 20 bases spanning the gap. The CDR3 length is 15 residues. In germline, CDR1 is MNHEY, CDR2 SVGAGI. The CDR3 region has the DNA TGTGCCAGCGGCCTAGTAGGCCAGAGGAGCTATGGCTACACCTTC. Encoded protein: CASGLVGQRSYGYTF.

The V and J genes are TRBV5-6 and TRBJ1-2; 8 nucleotides match TRBD1. V was pared by 7 bases and J by 4 bases, with 0 bases of the junction left unmatched. The CDR3 loop spans 11 amino acids. Germline V lookup: CDR1 SGHDT, CDR2 YYEEEE. CDR3 sequence (DNA): TGTGCCAGCGACAGGGGCTATGGCTACACCTTC. Residues: CASDRGYGYTF.

This clone was observed a handful of times. This chain uses TRBV5-1 with TRBJ2-3; TRBD2 matches at 7 bases. The germline gives CDR1 SGHRS, CDR2 YFSETQ. The CDR3 length is 15 residues. V was pared by 1 base and J by 0 bases, with 2 bases of the junction left unmatched. The CDR3 region is CASSLMRGSTDTQYF. The CDR3 nucleotides read TGCGCCAGCAGCTTGATGCGGGGGAGCACAGATACGCAGTATTTT.

V is TRBV6-4 and J is TRBJ1-5; 7 bases are shared with TRBD1. Germline assignment: CDR1 MRHNA and CDR2 SNTAGT. Trimming at V came to 8 bases and at J to 0 bases, leaving 19 bases not matched to a gene. The CDR3 runs 19 residues. The CDR3 region has the DNA TGTGCCAGCCGGAGACAGGGCCCTCACTTACTTTATAGCAATCAGCCCCAGCATTTT. Protein product: CASRRQGPHLLYSNQPQHF.

This chain's CDR3 is CASSPDRRTNYGYTF. In nucleotides, the CDR3 is TGTGCCAGCAGCCCCGACAGGCGAACTAACTATGGCTACACCTTC. The chain combines TRBV5-4 with TRBJ1-2; maybe TRBD1 (6 bases). CDR3 length: 15 residues. Germline values: CDR1 SGHNT, CDR2 YYREEE (reference sequence). Trimming left V 4 bases short and J 0 bases short, with 13 bases between.

The chain carries TRBV21-1 and TRBJ1-1; TRBD1, the table's D call, lacks a check against the DNA. TRBV21-1 is classified as a pseudogene. This CDR3 is built from 16 residues. The CDR3 region has the DNA TGTGTCAGCAGCAGAACGACAGAACCAGCGTACACTGAAGCTTTCTTT. The encoded protein is CVSSRTTEPAYTEAFF.

The sample holds a few counts of this clone. This sequence joins TRBV5-4 and TRBJ2-7; TRBD1 is a possible D gene (6 bases). The V gene lost 3 bases and the J gene lost 2 bases, with 12 bases spanning the gap. Per germline, CDR1 SGHNT and CDR2 YYREEE (reference sequence). The CDR3 is 14 residues long. DNA for the CDR3: TGTGCCAGCAGCTCAGACAGGCCCCCCTACGAGCAGTACTTC. This encodes CASSSDRPPYEQYF. Full variable domain (missing parts from reference TRBV5-4 and TRBJ2-7): ETGVTQSPTHLIKTRGQQVTLRCSSQSGHNTVSWYQQALGQGPQFIFQYYREEENGRGNFPPRFSGLQFPNYSSELNVNALELDDSALYLCASSSDRPPYEQYFGPGTRLTVT.

In its sample, this clone was seen once. This chain joins TRBV5-6 and TRBJ2-1; tentative D call: TRBD2 (5 bases). V lost 3 bases and J lost 9, with 10 bases in between. Per the germline V gene, CDR1 is SGHDT and CDR2 is YYEEEE. The CDR3 contains 12 residues. The CDR3 region is CASSWSRGEQFF. DNA for the CDR3: TGTGCCAGCAGCTGGAGCCGGGGTGAGCAGTTCTTC.

The chain has TRBV19 and TRBJ2-1; 8 positions agree with TRBD2. The CDR3 runs 14 residues. The trim removed 10 bases at V and 1 base at J, leaving 6 bases unmatched. Looked up from germline, CDR1 is LNHDA and CDR2 is SQIVND (reference sequence). CDR3: CATDSGGSYNEQFF. DNA of the CDR3: TGTGCCACCGACAGCGGGGGTTCCTACAATGAGCAGTTCTTC.

This clone has a handful of counts. The V and J genes are TRBV15 and TRBJ2-7; 8 bases fit TRBD1. J lost 4 bases, V lost 4 bases, and 9 bases had no gene match. CDR3 size: 15 residues. From germline, CDR1 is LNHNV and CDR2 YYDKDF (reference sequence). The CDR3 protein is CATSTQTGAGYEQYF. CDR3 sequence (DNA): TGTGCCACCAGCACCCAGACAGGGGCGGGTTACGAGCAGTACTTC.

The rearrangement links TRBV27 to TRBJ2-3; 9 nucleotides agree with TRBD1. CDR1 is MNHEY, CDR2 SMNVEV, per germline (reference sequence). Germline trimming cut 6 bases from V and 2 bases from J; bases unmatched to any gene: 6. The CDR3 extends over 15 amino acids. This CDR3 reads CASSGQGTPTDTQYF. The CDR3 DNA is TGTGCCAGCAGCGGACAGGGGACCCCCACAGATACGCAGTATTTT.

The rearrangement uses TRBV19 and TRBJ1-2; 7 nucleotides line up with TRBD1. After removal of 6 bases from V and 6 bases from J, the junction contained 10 bases not matched to a gene. Germline V gene sequence: CDR1 LNHDA, CDR2 SQIVND (reference sequence). The CDR3 length is 14 residues. The CDR3 nucleotides read TGTGCCAGTAGGCATCACGGGACAGAAAATGGCTACACCTTC. Amino acid sequence: CASRHHGTENGYTF.

The genes are TRBV9 and TRBJ1-4; possibly TRBD1 for D (6 bases). V dropped 2 bases and J dropped 7 bases, with 18 bases sitting between them. Looked up from germline, CDR1 is SGDLS and CDR2 is YYNGEE. The CDR3 sequence is 16 residues long. CDR3 protein: CASSVESGVGLEKLFF. The DNA for the CDR3 is TGTGCCAGCAGCGTCGAATCAGGGGTCGGGCTTGAAAAACTGTTTTTT.

The gene calls are TRBV4-3 and TRBJ2-3; 8 bases map to TRBD1. Unmatched junction bases numbered 4, after V lost 1 base and J lost 4 bases. Per the germline V gene, CDR1 is LGHNA and CDR2 is YSLEER. CDR3 length: 15 amino acids. CDR3 sequence: CASSQARGLADTQYF. In nucleotides, the CDR3 is TGCGCCAGCAGCCAAGCCAGGGGGCTCGCAGATACGCAGTATTTT.

The chain combines TRBV6-1 with TRBJ2-7, with D perhaps TRBD1 (6 bases). V dropped 2 bases and J dropped 2 bases, with 10 bases sitting between them. CDR1 and CDR2 from the germline V gene are MNHNS and SASEGT. The CDR3 is 14 amino acids. This CDR3 is CASSEPDRTYEQYF. The CDR3 region has the DNA TGTGCCAGCAGTGAACCGGACAGAACCTACGAGCAGTACTTC.